Ten or more counts support the clone carrying this TCR beta chain. The sample comes from a study of tumor-infiltrating lymphocytes in primary liver carcinoma. Study summary: The study obtained roughly 3.5 to 8 million productive TCRbeta reads per sample, similar across tissue types.

Starting from around 510 ng of total RNA, TCR beta cDNA was produced with a primer in the constant region. Three nested multiplex PCR rounds, a slightly modified ARM-PCR method, built the TCR beta libraries. The first two PCR rounds used TRBV1-TRBV30 primers with a Cbeta primer, around 10 cycles each. MiXCR, applied by TCRdb to the multiplex PCR reads, yields one record per CDR3 protein. Of about 78,000 distinct CDR3 sequences listed, more than 60% were seen once; the top ten hold about a quarter. The CDR3 runs 15 residues. V gave up 2 bases and J gave up 2 bases, with 13 bases separating them. Total RNA and DNA came together from roughly 20-30 mg of bulk tissue without cell sorting. Samples were taken from five separate regions (per tumor).

Sequenced: liver tumor tissue from sampling region 4. Subset denoted: tumor region T4, right-lateral pole. The receptor comes from a man between 40 and 49 years old with primary liver carcinoma and hepatitis B virus infection. J is TRBJ2-7 and V is TRBV12-3 or TRBV12-4; D perhaps matches TRBD1 (6 bases). As DNA, the CDR3 is TGTGCCAGCAGTTTAACAACAGGGCCTCCCTACGAGCAGTACTTC. Translated: CASSLTTGPPYEQYF.